The 12 T cell receptor beta chains presented below share a single source sample, sequenced in a study of a mutant IDH1 vaccine in newly diagnosed glioma. Profiling relied on immunoSEQ multiplex PCR, and the TCRdb table lists in-frame clones only, not all of them. There are about 60,000 clones in the sample; under 90% occur only once, and 13% lies in the top ten. The time point: week 23, last vaccination. Alongside topical imiquimod, each dose of vaccine comprised 300 ug of mutant IDH1 20-mer peptide. No antigen is known for these receptors. Here the sequenced sample was PBMCs, taken from a glioma patient whose treatment included an IDH1 peptide vaccine. The origin of the receptors is a man between 18 and 29 years old with glioma.

This chain uses TRBV19 with TRBJ1-1; TRBD1 is a possible D gene (5 bases). The CDR3 length is 13 residues. The V end lost 2 bases, the J end lost 5 bases, and 9 bases lay between the germline ends. Germline CDR1 LNHDA, CDR2 SQIVND (reference sequence). This CDR3 is CASSIRGETEAFF. CDR3 in DNA: TGTGCCAGTAGTATACGGGGGGAAACTGAAGCTTTCTTT.

V gene TRBV25-1 combines with J gene TRBJ1-1, with D maybe TRBD1 (5 bases). Per the germline V gene, CDR1 is MGHDK and CDR2 is SYGVNS. V lost 3 bases, J lost 1 base, and 15 bases lay in between. The CDR3 has 16 residues. The CDR3 DNA sequence: TGTGCCAGCAGTGATCTTGGGTCAGGGTGGAACACTGAAGCTTTCTTT. It codes for CASSDLGSGWNTEAFF.

The rearrangement joins TRBV9 to TRBJ2-1, with D tentatively TRBD2 (7 bases). Germline V gene sequence: CDR1 SGDLS, CDR2 YYNGEE. This CDR3 is built from 13 residues. V lost 0 bases and J lost 13, with 14 bases in between. In nucleotides, the CDR3 is TGTGCCAGCAGCGTAGAAGGGGGGGCCGTACAGTTCTTC. Translation gives CASSVEGGAVQFF.

V is TRBV7-6 and J is TRBJ1-1; TRBD1 might be the D (5 bases). Germline CDR1 SGHVS, CDR2 FNYEAQ. The CDR3 runs to 13 residues. V lost 5 bases, J lost 7 bases, and 14 bases lay in between. Here the CDR3 reads CASSTGTGLEAFF. CDR3 DNA sequence: TGTGCCAGCAGCACTGGGACCGGACTTGAAGCTTTCTTT.

The V call is TRBV18, the J call TRBJ1-5; TRBD1 matches at 10 bases. The CDR3 totals 14 residues. Trimming cost V 6 bases and J 4 bases; bases outside gene matches: 3. CDR1 is KGHSH and CDR2 is LQKENI in the germline V gene. The CDR3 region is CASSGTGDNQPQHF. CDR3 nucleotides: TGTGCCAGCTCCGGGACAGGGGATAATCAGCCCCAGCATTTT.

The rearrangement uses TRBV7-2 and TRBJ1-5; 9 bases agree with TRBD1. CDR1 SGHTA and CDR2 FQGNSA come from the germline V gene. V lost 3 bases to trimming and J lost 6 bases; unmatched junction nucleotides: 9. The CDR3 loop spans 16 amino acids. CDR3 loop: CASSLGDRVSSQPQHF. CDR3 nucleotides: TGTGCCAGCAGCTTGGGGGACAGGGTTTCGAGTCAGCCCCAGCATTTT.

This clone was found once. The chain carries TRBV19 and TRBJ2-2; D remains ambiguous. Per the germline V gene, CDR1 is LNHDA and CDR2 is SQIVND (reference sequence). Trimming took off 2 bases at V and 3 bases at J, with 4 bases between the two ends. This CDR3 region has 13 residues. The CDR3 here is CASSITDTGELFF. DNA for the CDR3: TGTGCCAGTAGTATAACTGACACCGGGGAGCTGTTTTTT.

A note on this clone: Mismatch with germline at one junction end may stem from a read error. The rearrangement links TRBV7-2 to TRBJ2-3; D unresolved. The CDR3 runs 12 residues. Germline CDR1 SGHTA, CDR2 FQGNSA. This CDR3 is CASSPTPPPFHF. The CDR3, as DNA: TGTGCCAGCAGTCCGACTCCACCTCCGTTCCATTTT.

The gene calls are TRBV5-5 and TRBJ1-1; 10 bases map to TRBD1. Trimming at V came to 3 bases and at J to 4 bases, leaving 15 bases not matched to a gene. The CDR3 runs to 18 residues. CDR1 SGHKS and CDR2 YYEKEE come from the germline V gene (reference sequence). CDR3 loop: CASSSSAHDRGLFTEAFF. DNA of the CDR3: TGTGCCAGCAGCTCATCCGCACATGACAGGGGGCTTTTCACTGAAGCTTTCTTT. Variable domain in full (rest from reference TRBV5-5 and TRBJ1-1): DAGVTQSPTHLIKTRGQQVTLRCSPISGHKSVSWYQQVLGQGPQFIFQYYEKEERGRGNFPDRFSARQFPNYSSELNVNALLLGDSALYLCASSSSAHDRGLFTEAFFGQGTRLTVV.

In the case of this clone: The sample carries other DNA sequences with the same CDR3. The chain couples TRBV7-9 to TRBJ1-5; a possible D gene is TRBD1 (5 bases). From germline, CDR1 is SEHNR and CDR2 FQNEAQ (reference sequence). The CDR3 runs to 15 residues. V lost 1 base to trimming and J lost 0 bases, with 7 bases between them. The DNA for the CDR3 is TGTGCCAGCAGCTTAGGGGGGTATAGCAATCAGCCCCAGCATTTT. This translates into CASSLGGYSNQPQHF.

V and J are TRBV25-1 and TRBJ2-7; D remains unclear. The CDR3 covers 14 residues. Germline CDR1 is MGHDK and CDR2 is SYGVNS. The V gene lost 2 bases and the J gene lost 2 bases, with 10 bases spanning the gap. CDR3 sequence (DNA): TGTGCCAGCAGTGAAGTCCTGAGACCCTACGAGCAGTACTTC. Translating gives CASSEVLRPYEQYF.

This clone was found once. The chain joins TRBV19 to TRBJ2-3, with TRBD2 as a possible D gene (6 bases). V lost 7 bases and J lost 3, with 11 bases in between. This CDR3 spans 13 amino acids. Germline loops: CDR1 LNHDA, CDR2 SQIVND (reference sequence). CDR3 amino acids: CASTSGGTDTQYF. DNA of the CDR3: TGTGCCAGTACCTCCGGAGGGACAGATACGCAGTATTTT.